These T cell receptor beta chains were read from a single sample in a study of blood T cells in healthy people across ages. Each CDR3 protein gets one entry after TCRdb re-called the 5' RACE reads with MiXCR. The table lists 1.4 million or so distinct CDR3 sequences, 40% to 45% of them singletons. Sequenced material: blood. These receptors came from a woman between 18 and 29 years old in good health. CDR3s include the opening cysteine and the closing phenylalanine or tryptophan. The D gene is left open where the match is weak. Clone size is stated in some rows and not others, as once, few, many or a class when expanded.

clone size: few; V gene: TRBV29-1; J gene: TRBJ2-7; D gene: TRBD1; CDR3 DNA: TGCAGCGCGACAGGGGCGCCCTACGAGCAGTACTTC; CDR3 protein: CSATGAPYEQYF
clone size: NA; V gene: TRBV21-1; J gene: TRBJ2-3; D gene: NA; CDR3 DNA: TGTGCCAGCAGCAAAGTTCTAGCGCACAGCACAGATACGCAGTATTTT; CDR3 protein: CASSKVLAHSTDTQYF
clone size: NA; V gene: TRBV2; J gene: TRBJ1-1; D gene: TRBD1; CDR3 DNA: TGTGCCAGCAGTATGACAGGGGGCGAATACCCTTTCTTT; CDR3 protein: CASSMTGGEYPFF
clone size: NA; V gene: TRBV6-2/TRBV6-3; J gene: TRBJ2-7; D gene: NA; CDR3 DNA: TGTGCCAGCAGTTACTTCAGGACGGGCTACGAGCAGTACTTC; CDR3 protein: CASSYFRTGYEQYF
clone size: few; V gene: TRBV3-1; J gene: TRBJ2-1; D gene: TRBD1; CDR3 DNA: TGTGCCAGCAGCCAAGAGTGGACAGGAGCCTACAATGAGCAGTTCTTC; CDR3 protein: CASSQEWTGAYNEQFF
clone size: few; V gene: TRBV20-1; J gene: TRBJ1-5; D gene: NA; CDR3 DNA: TGCAGTGCTCACAGGGGCAATCAGCCCCAGCATTTT; CDR3 protein: CSAHRGNQPQHF
clone size: NA; V gene: TRBV6-2/TRBV6-3; J gene: TRBJ1-2; D gene: NA; CDR3 DNA: TGTGCCAGCAGTTACGGGATAAGCTCCTATGGCTACACCTTC; CDR3 protein: CASSYGISSYGYTF
clone size: NA; V gene: TRBV5-6; J gene: TRBJ2-3; D gene: NA; CDR3 DNA: TGTGCCAGCAGCTTGGAGCTCACCGGTGTCACAGATACGCAGTATTTT; CDR3 protein: CASSLELTGVTDTQYF
clone size: few; V gene: TRBV27; J gene: TRBJ2-3; D gene: TRBD2; CDR3 DNA: TGTGCCAGCAGTTTACTTACTAGCGGTAGCACAGATACGCAGTATTTT; CDR3 protein: CASSLLTSGSTDTQYF
clone size: many; V gene: TRBV20-1; J gene: TRBJ2-2; D gene: NA; CDR3 DNA: TGCAGTGCAAGGGGTTCGAATACCGGGGAGCTGTTTTTT; CDR3 protein: CSARGSNTGELFF
clone size: few; V gene: TRBV2; J gene: TRBJ1-5; D gene: NA; CDR3 DNA: TGTGCCAGCAGTGAAGTTGCGGGGGATCAGCCCCAGCATTTT; CDR3 protein: CASSEVAGDQPQHF
clone size: NA; V gene: TRBV6-4; J gene: TRBJ2-7; D gene: TRBD2; CDR3 DNA: TGTGCCAGCAGAGAAAGCGGGGGCTACGAGCAGTACTTC; CDR3 protein: CASRESGGYEQYF
clone size: NA; V gene: TRBV29-1; J gene: TRBJ1-1; D gene: NA; CDR3 DNA: TGCAGCGTTGAGCGGAACAGACCGAACACTGAAGCTTTCTTT; CDR3 protein: CSVERNRPNTEAFF
clone size: NA; V gene: TRBV7-2; J gene: TRBJ2-2; D gene: NA; CDR3 DNA: TGTGCCAGCTCAAGTCCCCCGGCGGGGATTGGCGACGGGGAGCTGTTTTTT; CDR3 protein: CASSSPPAGIGDGELFF
clone size: NA; V gene: TRBV20-1; J gene: TRBJ2-7; D gene: NA; CDR3 DNA: TGCAGTGCTAGAGATCGAATCAGGCTAGCCGAGCAGTACTTC; CDR3 protein: CSARDRIRLAEQYF
clone size: NA; V gene: TRBV24-1; J gene: TRBJ2-2; D gene: NA; CDR3 DNA: TGTGCCACCAGTGATTTCTTCACCGGGGAGCTGTTTTTT; CDR3 protein: CATSDFFTGELFF
clone size: NA; V gene: TRBV2; J gene: TRBJ1-6; D gene: NA; CDR3 DNA: TGTGCCAGCAGAACGCAGGGGTCCTATAATTCACCCCTCCACTTT; CDR3 protein: CASRTQGSYNSPLHF
clone size: NA; V gene: TRBV12-3/TRBV12-4; J gene: TRBJ2-2; D gene: NA; CDR3 DNA: TGTGCCAGCAGGGCCCAAACCGGGGAGCTGTTTTTT; CDR3 protein: CASRAQTGELFF
clone size: NA; V gene: TRBV5-1; J gene: TRBJ1-1; D gene: NA; CDR3 DNA: TGCGCCAGCAGCTTGGACGCCGGGACGGCGAACACTGAAGCTTTCTTT; CDR3 protein: CASSLDAGTANTEAFF
clone size: NA; V gene: TRBV7-2; J gene: TRBJ1-2; D gene: NA; CDR3 DNA: TGTGCCAGCAGCTTAAGGGCCGGGGGGACGCGTAACTATGGCTACACCTTC; CDR3 protein: CASSLRAGGTRNYGYTF